Each of the 27 T cell receptor beta chains below was sequenced from the same sample in a study of blood T cell repertoires in COVID-19. Clones were sequenced by immunoSEQ multiplex PCR, and TCRdb holds only the in-frame ones, with some missing. The sample yields 250,000 to 300,000 clones, about nine tenths seen once. Sequencing was done on a sample of peripheral blood. Receptors were obtained from a man in his forties or fifties with acute or convalescent COVID-19.

This clone came up once. This chain uses TRBV14 with TRBJ2-2; possible D gene TRBD1, 9 bases. The CDR3 totals 18 residues. Germline CDR1 and CDR2: SGHDN and FVKESK. V was cut by 0 bases and J by 4 bases, with 18 bases left in between. CDR3 DNA sequence: TGTGCCAGCAGCCAAGATTTAGCGGGACAGGGAAGCACCGGGGAGCTGTTTTTT. Translated, it gives CASSQDLAGQGSTGELFF.

The chain uses TRBV11-3 and TRBJ2-2; D gene ambiguous. This CDR3 spans 15 amino acids. CDR1 SGHNT and CDR2 YENEEA come from the germline V gene. V lost 8 bases, J lost 5 bases, and 18 bases lay in between. For the CDR3, the DNA is TGTGCCAGCGCTTTCGCCGTGGTCGGTACCGGGGAGCTGTTTTTT. Its translation: CASAFAVVGTGELFF.

The chain links TRBV15 to TRBJ2-7; D possibly corresponds to TRBD1 (5 bases). Trimming stripped 3 bases from V and 2 bases from J, with 20 bases between. The CDR3 totals 17 residues. Germline V gives CDR1 LNHNV, CDR2 YYDKDF (reference sequence). CDR3 in amino acids: CATSRDTTTDTAYEQYF. The CDR3 region has the DNA TGTGCCACCAGCAGGGACACCACTACCGACACCGCCTACGAGCAGTACTTC.

The genes are TRBV30 and TRBJ1-6; 7 nucleotides line up with TRBD1. CDR3 size: 14 residues. The V gene end was trimmed by 5 bases and the J gene end by 10 bases; junction bases not matched to a gene: 11. Germline CDR1 GTSNPN, CDR2 SVGIG (reference sequence). In nucleotides, the CDR3 is TGTGCCTGGTCGGACAGGTCGCCGGGCTCACCCCTCCACTTT. It encodes CAWSDRSPGSPLHF.

V usage is TRBV6-4 and J usage is TRBJ1-2; 9 bases fit TRBD1. The J segment lost 4 bases and the V segment lost 5 bases, leaving 8 bases of the junction unmatched. Germline V gene data show CDR1 as MRHNA and CDR2 as SNTAGT. The CDR3 runs 15 residues. CDR3 in amino acids: CASSPGQGPLYGYTF. In DNA form, the CDR3 reads TGTGCCAGCAGTCCGGGACAGGGCCCACTCTATGGCTACACCTTC.

The chain is built from TRBV10-3 and TRBJ1-2, with D unclear. This CDR3 has 13 amino acids. CDR1 is ENHRY, CDR2 SYGVKD, per germline. Trimming took off 10 bases at V and 4 bases at J, with 16 bases between the two ends. The CDR3 DNA reads TGTGCCACAGGCCCGGGGATTTCCTATGGCTACACCTTC. Translated: CATGPGISYGYTF.

The chain combines TRBV19 with TRBJ1-2, with 7 positions matching TRBD1. In germline, CDR1 is LNHDA, CDR2 SQIVND (reference sequence). This CDR3 region has 14 residues. Germline trimming cut 7 bases from V and 4 bases from J; bases unmatched to any gene: 9. In DNA, the CDR3 is TGTGCCAGTACCTCAGGGGGGCGCGGCTATGGCTACACCTTC. Its translation: CASTSGGRGYGYTF. The full variable domain, its missing parts supplied by reference TRBV19 and TRBJ1-2, is DGGITQSPKYLFRKEGQNVTLSCEQNLNHDAMYWYRQDPGQGLRLIYYSQIVNDFQKGDIAEGYSVSREKKESFPLTVTSAQKNPTAFYLCASTSGGRGYGYTFGSGTRLTVV.

The chain has TRBV30 and TRBJ2-7; D gene unclear. Germline assignment: CDR1 GTSNPN and CDR2 SVGIG (reference sequence). This CDR3 spans 12 amino acids. Trimming removed 2 bases from V and 3 bases from J, with 8 bases in between. The CDR3: CAWSPFSYEQYF. The CDR3 coding sequence is TGTGCCTGGAGTCCATTTAGCTACGAGCAGTACTTC.

This sequence joins TRBV19 and TRBJ2-1; the match to TRBD2 covers 9 bases. The germline V gene encodes CDR1 LNHDA and CDR2 SQIVND (reference sequence). CDR3 length: 15 amino acids. The J segment lost 2 bases and the V segment lost 1 base, leaving 0 bases of the junction unmatched. The CDR3 region is CASSIASGAYNEQFF. The CDR3 DNA reads as TGTGCCAGTAGTATAGCTAGCGGGGCCTACAATGAGCAGTTCTTC.

This clone was observed a few times. The CDR3 sequence is CASSRTGGDTEAFF. CDR3 in DNA: TGCGCCAGCAGCAGGACAGGGGGGGACACTGAAGCTTTCTTT. This chain links TRBV5-1 with TRBJ1-1, with 10 positions matching TRBD1. Germline CDR1 and CDR2: SGHRS and YFSETQ. Unmatched junction bases numbered 3, after V lost 4 bases and J lost 3 bases. The CDR3 totals 14 residues. Together with reference TRBV5-1 and TRBJ1-1, the CDR3 gives the full variable domain: KAGVTQTPRYLIKTRGQQVTLSCSPISGHRSVSWYQQTPGQGLQFLFEYFSETQRNKGNFPGRFSGRQFSNSRSEMNVSTLELGDSALYLCASSRTGGDTEAFFGQGTRLTVV.

The V gene is TRBV5-1, the J gene TRBJ1-2; possible D gene TRBD1, 5 bases. CDR1 and CDR2 from the germline V gene are SGHRS and YFSETQ. This CDR3 spans 14 amino acids. Trimming shortened V by 0 bases and J by 4 bases, and 10 bases separated the two germline ends. As DNA, the CDR3 is TGCGCCAGCAGCTTGGAAGGGGAACCCTATGGCTACACCTTC. This encodes CASSLEGEPYGYTF. Filled out from reference TRBV5-1 and TRBJ1-2, the complete variable domain reads KAGVTQTPRYLIKTRGQQVTLSCSPISGHRSVSWYQQTPGQGLQFLFEYFSETQRNKGNFPGRFSGRQFSNSRSEMNVSTLELGDSALYLCASSLEGEPYGYTFGSGTRLTVV.

The chain links TRBV11-2 to TRBJ1-1; tentative D call: TRBD1 (6 bases). Trimming removed 1 base from V and 0 bases from J, with 15 bases in between. CDR1 is SGHAT and CDR2 is FQNNGV in the germline V gene. The CDR3 consists of 17 residues. The CDR3 sequence is CASSLGNRVRMNTEAFF. CDR3 bases: TGTGCCAGCAGCTTAGGTAACAGGGTACGGATGAACACTGAAGCTTTCTTT.

As for this clone: This same CDR3 is encoded by further DNA sequences in the sample. This rearrangement joins TRBV5-1 to TRBJ1-1; TRBD1 aligns across 8 bases. The CDR3 extends over 14 amino acids. Looked up from germline, CDR1 is SGHRS and CDR2 is YFSETQ. J was trimmed by 1 base and V by 2 bases; bases with no gene match: 1. The CDR3 nucleotides are TGCGCCAGCAGCTTCGGGACAGGGAACACTGAAGCTTTCTTT. Its protein is CASSFGTGNTEAFF. The entire variable domain, with the rest obtained from reference TRBV5-1 and TRBJ1-1, is as follows: KAGVTQTPRYLIKTRGQQVTLSCSPISGHRSVSWYQQTPGQGLQFLFEYFSETQRNKGNFPGRFSGRQFSNSRSEMNVSTLELGDSALYLCASSFGTGNTEAFFGQGTRLTVV.

The chain recombines TRBV6-5 with TRBJ1-6; 8 bases fit TRBD1. The CDR3 is made up of 14 amino acids. The V gene's germline CDR1 is MNHEY and CDR2 SVGAGI. The ends lost 6 bases at V and 9 bases at J; junction bases unmatched: 7. DNA for the CDR3: TGTGCCAGCAGCCCCCGGGACAGGTCTTCACCCCTCCACTTT. This sequence encodes CASSPRDRSSPLHF.

V usage is TRBV2 and J usage is TRBJ1-1, with a weak D call TRBD1 (6 bases). The CDR3 has 14 residues. Trimming cost V 5 bases and J 2 bases, with 12 bases left between them. The germline V gene encodes CDR1 SNHLY and CDR2 FYNNEI. Written as DNA, the CDR3 is TGTGCCAGCAGTCAGGGGCGCAGAAACACTGAAGCTTTCTTT. This sequence encodes CASSQGRRNTEAFF.

The chain uses TRBV6-5 and TRBJ1-5, with D possibly being TRBD1 (5 bases). The length of the CDR3 is 13 residues. Germline CDR1 MNHEY, CDR2 SVGAGI. V was shortened by 8 bases and J by 6 bases, with 14 bases between the two germline ends. CDR3 in amino acids: CASQTGGSQPQHF. The DNA for the CDR3 is TGTGCCAGCCAGACCGGGGGGTCTCAGCCCCAGCATTTT.

The gene calls are TRBV7-3 and TRBJ1-2; 9 positions agree with TRBD1. The J segment lost 8 bases and the V segment lost 4 bases, leaving 5 bases of the junction unmatched. This CDR3 contains 13 residues. The V gene's germline CDR1 is SGHTA and CDR2 FQGTGA. CDR3 DNA sequence: TGTGCCAGCAGCTCGGGACAGGGTGGAGGCTACACCTTC. Translation: CASSSGQGGGYTF.

This clone was observed once. This chain links TRBV5-1 with TRBJ2-7; a possible D gene is TRBD1 (6 bases). V was pared by 0 bases and J by 7 bases, with 14 bases between. Germline V gene lookup returns CDR1 SGHRS and CDR2 YFSETQ. This CDR3 has 14 amino acids. Written as DNA, the CDR3 is TGCGCCAGCAGCTTGGTGCAGGGGTCGTGGGAGCAGTACTTC. This translates into CASSLVQGSWEQYF.

The V call is TRBV10-3, the J call TRBJ2-7; TRBD1 matches 8 bases. The CDR3 covers 15 residues. The germline V gene encodes CDR1 ENHRY and CDR2 SYGVKD. Trimming cost V 4 bases and J 1 base; bases outside gene matches: 6. The CDR3 protein is CAISGPQGESYEQYF. CDR3 nucleotide sequence: TGTGCCATCAGTGGGCCACAGGGGGAATCCTACGAGCAGTACTTC.

V usage is TRBV3-1 (or the pseudogene TRBV3-2) and J usage is TRBJ2-1; 7 nucleotides line up with TRBD2. The CDR3 covers 16 residues. V shed 1 base and J 7 bases; nucleotides not matched to a gene: 10. Germline values: CDR1 LGHDT, CDR2 YNNKEL (reference sequence). CDR3 sequence reads: CASSQASGLTRNEQFF. For the CDR3, the DNA is TGTGCCAGCAGCCAAGCTAGCGGCCTGACGCGGAATGAGCAGTTCTTC.

V and J are TRBV5-5 and TRBJ1-5; 7 bases line up with TRBD1. The CDR3 loop spans 15 amino acids. Per the germline V gene, CDR1 is SGHKS and CDR2 is YYEKEE (reference sequence). Trimming removed 2 bases from V and 3 bases from J; junction bases left unmatched: 5. This CDR3 reads CASSFGGQANQPQHF. In DNA form, the CDR3 reads TGTGCCAGCAGCTTTGGAGGACAGGCCAATCAGCCCCAGCATTTT.

CDR3 sequence: CASSHSPGGNQPQHF. The CDR3 nucleotides read TGTGCCAGCAGCCACTCCCCCGGGGGCAATCAGCCCCAGCATTTT. This chain uses TRBV3-1 (or the pseudogene TRBV3-2) with TRBJ1-5; no clear D gene. This CDR3 contains 15 residues. The V end lost 3 bases, the J end lost 2 bases, and 11 bases lay between the germline ends. Germline CDR1 is LGHDT and CDR2 is YNNKEL (reference sequence).

J is TRBJ1-1 and V is TRBV11-2, with 7 bases identical to TRBD1. V was pared by 4 bases and J by 4 bases, with 6 bases of the junction left unmatched. This CDR3 has 14 residues. The germline CDR1 and CDR2 sequences are SGHAT and FQNNGV. The CDR3 region has the DNA TGTGCCAGCAGCTCTAGGGGGCGAAGCACTGAAGCTTTCTTT. The encoded protein is CASSSRGRSTEAFF.

The table lists this clone with a count of one. CDR3 nucleotide sequence: TGTGCCAATTGGGACAGGGAAAACACCGGGGAGCTGTTTTTT. Protein product: CANWDRENTGELFF. This chain uses TRBV2 with TRBJ2-2; 9 bases map to TRBD1. Looked up from germline, CDR1 is SNHLY and CDR2 is FYNNEI. Trimming at V came to 10 bases and at J to 2 bases, leaving 5 bases not matched to a gene. This CDR3 has 14 residues.

The chain links TRBV6-5 to TRBJ1-1, with 7 bases matching TRBD1. CDR1 MNHEY and CDR2 SVGAGI come from the germline V gene. Trimming at V came to 8 bases and at J to 5 bases, leaving 11 bases not matched to a gene. The CDR3 covers 14 residues. CDR3 sequence reads: CASLPAGGRTEAFF. In DNA form, the CDR3 reads TGTGCCAGCCTCCCTGCAGGGGGGAGGACTGAAGCTTTCTTT.

The rearrangement uses TRBV6-1 and TRBJ2-5; TRBD2 agrees at 9 bases. This CDR3 is built from 17 residues. The trim removed 4 bases at V and 2 bases at J, leaving 11 bases unmatched. Looked up from germline, CDR1 is MNHNS and CDR2 is SASEGT. CDR3 loop: CASSGGVASGVQETQYF. The DNA of the CDR3 is TGTGCCAGCAGTGGGGGGGTTGCTAGCGGGGTACAAGAGACCCAGTACTTC.

V gene TRBV29-1 combines with J gene TRBJ2-7, with TRBD2 as a possible D gene (6 bases). Germline loops: CDR1 SQVTM, CDR2 ANQGSEA. This CDR3 is built from 15 residues. Trimming removed 2 bases at V and 5 bases at J, with 19 bases between. CDR3 protein: CSVERFETRNNEQYF. CDR3 bases: TGCAGCGTTGAACGATTCGAGACTAGAAACAACGAGCAGTACTTC.